This TCR beta chain was captured by sequencing in a study of T cells after yellow fever vaccination. Overall study: Some fractions had low cell numbers, and these were prepared with SMART-Seq v4 Ultra Low Input.

Findings and caveats of the study: Once the booster was given, most primary-vaccination clones reappeared, at approximately 97% for CD4 and over 85% for CD8. Faster peaking, at day 5 versus 15, marked a secondary response that was weaker.

This CDR3 contains 18 residues. Germline CDR1 and CDR2: KGHDR and SFDVKD. The V and J ends lost 2 bases and 0 bases respectively, with 15 bases between them. Comments on this clonotype: What it binds is unknown.

TCRdb fed the 5' RACE reads into MiXCR, producing one record per CDR3 protein. The top ten hold around 17% of the sample, which has under 600,000 distinct CDR3 sequences, less than 25% seen once. The receptor was derived from a man aged 18 to 29 who received the YFV17D yellow fever vaccine. Sample: PBMCs, taken less than 25 days after the first yellow fever vaccination. The chain carries TRBV24-1 and TRBJ1-4; perhaps TRBD1 as D (5 bases). CDR3 amino acids: CATSDSVRYRPTNEKLFF. The CDR3 nucleotides read TGTGCCACCAGTGATTCCGTGAGATACAGGCCAACTAATGAAAAACTGTTTTTT.